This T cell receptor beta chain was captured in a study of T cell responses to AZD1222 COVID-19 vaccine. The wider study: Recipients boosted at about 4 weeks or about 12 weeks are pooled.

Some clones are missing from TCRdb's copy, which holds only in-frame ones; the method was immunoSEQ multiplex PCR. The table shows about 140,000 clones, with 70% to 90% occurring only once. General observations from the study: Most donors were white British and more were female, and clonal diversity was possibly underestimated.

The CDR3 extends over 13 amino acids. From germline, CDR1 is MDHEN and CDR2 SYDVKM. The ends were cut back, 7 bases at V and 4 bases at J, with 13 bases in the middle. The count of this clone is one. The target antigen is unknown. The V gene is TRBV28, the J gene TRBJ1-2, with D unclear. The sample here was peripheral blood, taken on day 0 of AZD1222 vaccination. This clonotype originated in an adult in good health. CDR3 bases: TGTGCCAGCAACACTCGACGGACCTATGGCTACACCTTC. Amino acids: CASNTRRTYGYTF.